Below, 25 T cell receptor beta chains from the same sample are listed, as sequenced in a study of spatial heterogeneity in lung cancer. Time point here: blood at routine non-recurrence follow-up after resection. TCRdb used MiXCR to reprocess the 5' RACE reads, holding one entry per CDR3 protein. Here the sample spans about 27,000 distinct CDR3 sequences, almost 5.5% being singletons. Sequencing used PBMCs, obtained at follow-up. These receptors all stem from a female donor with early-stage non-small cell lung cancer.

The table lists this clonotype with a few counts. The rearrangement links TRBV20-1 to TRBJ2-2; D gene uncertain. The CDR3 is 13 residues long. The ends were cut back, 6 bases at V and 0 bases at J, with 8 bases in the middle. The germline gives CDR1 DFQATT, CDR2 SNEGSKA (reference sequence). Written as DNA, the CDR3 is TGCAGTGCACCCCAGACGAACACCGGGGAGCTGTTTTTT. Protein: CSAPQTNTGELFF.

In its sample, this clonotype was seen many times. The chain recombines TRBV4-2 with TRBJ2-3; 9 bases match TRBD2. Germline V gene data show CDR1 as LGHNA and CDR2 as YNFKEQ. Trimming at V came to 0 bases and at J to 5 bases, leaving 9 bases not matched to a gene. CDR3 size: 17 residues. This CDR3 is CASSQDWSGGPLDTQYF. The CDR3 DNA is TGTGCCAGCAGCCAAGATTGGAGCGGGGGGCCATTAGATACGCAGTATTTT.

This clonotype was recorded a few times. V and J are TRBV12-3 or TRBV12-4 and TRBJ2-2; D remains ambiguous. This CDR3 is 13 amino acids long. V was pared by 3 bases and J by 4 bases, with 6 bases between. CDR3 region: CASSFGFTGELFF. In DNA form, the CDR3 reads TGTGCCAGCAGTTTCGGGTTCACCGGGGAGCTGTTTTTT.

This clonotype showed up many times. The CDR3 DNA is TGTGCCAGCAGTTACTCGAAAGGCGGGGGAATCACAGATACGCAGTATTTT. Encoded protein: CASSYSKGGGITDTQYF. The chain combines TRBV6-6 with TRBJ2-3, with 7 nucleotides matching TRBD2. This CDR3 region has 17 residues. The trim removed 0 bases at V and 2 bases at J, leaving 8 bases unmatched. Germline V gives CDR1 MNHNY, CDR2 SVGAGI (reference sequence).

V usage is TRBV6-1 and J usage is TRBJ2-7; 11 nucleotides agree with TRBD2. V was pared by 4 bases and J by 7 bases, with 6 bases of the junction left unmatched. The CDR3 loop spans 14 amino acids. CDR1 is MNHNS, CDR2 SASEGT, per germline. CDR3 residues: CASSVDVAGGEQYF. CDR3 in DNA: TGTGCCAGCAGTGTGGACGTAGCGGGGGGGGAGCAGTACTTC.

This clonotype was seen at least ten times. Here the CDR3 reads CASSQESTNSGNTIYF. DNA of the CDR3: TGTGCCAGCAGCCAAGAGTCCACAAACTCTGGAAACACCATATATTTT. This chain links TRBV4-2 with TRBJ1-3; D not resolved. Germline V gene lookup returns CDR1 LGHNA and CDR2 YNFKEQ. Trimming cost V 0 bases and J 0 bases, with 9 bases left between them. This CDR3 contains 16 residues.

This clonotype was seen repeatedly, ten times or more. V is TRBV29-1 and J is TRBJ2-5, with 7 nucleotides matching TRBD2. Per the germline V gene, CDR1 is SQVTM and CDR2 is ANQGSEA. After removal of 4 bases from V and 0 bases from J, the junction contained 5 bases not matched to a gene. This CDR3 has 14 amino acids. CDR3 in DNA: TGCAGCGTTGGACTAGCTAAGTACCAAGAGACCCAGTACTTC. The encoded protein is CSVGLAKYQETQYF.

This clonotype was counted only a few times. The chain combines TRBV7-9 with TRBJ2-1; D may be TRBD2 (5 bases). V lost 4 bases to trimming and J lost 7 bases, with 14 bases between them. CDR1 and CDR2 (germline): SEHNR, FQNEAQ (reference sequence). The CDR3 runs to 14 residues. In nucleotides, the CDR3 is TGTGCCAGCAGCTGGAAAGTCAGGACTAATGAGCAGTTCTTC. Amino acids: CASSWKVRTNEQFF.

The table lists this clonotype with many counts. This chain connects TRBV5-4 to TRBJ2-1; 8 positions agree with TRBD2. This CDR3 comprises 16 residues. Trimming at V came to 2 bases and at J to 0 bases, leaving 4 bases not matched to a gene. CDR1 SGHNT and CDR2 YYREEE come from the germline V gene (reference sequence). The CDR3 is CASSLASGGSYNEQFF. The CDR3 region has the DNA TGTGCCAGCAGCTTAGCCAGCGGGGGCTCCTACAATGAGCAGTTCTTC.

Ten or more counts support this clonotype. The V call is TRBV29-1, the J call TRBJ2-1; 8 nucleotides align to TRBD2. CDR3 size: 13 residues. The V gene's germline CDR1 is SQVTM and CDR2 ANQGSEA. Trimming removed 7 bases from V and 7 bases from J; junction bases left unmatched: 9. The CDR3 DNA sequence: TGCAGCGCTAAGACCCAGCGGGGGAATGAGCAGTTCTTC. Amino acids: CSAKTQRGNEQFF.

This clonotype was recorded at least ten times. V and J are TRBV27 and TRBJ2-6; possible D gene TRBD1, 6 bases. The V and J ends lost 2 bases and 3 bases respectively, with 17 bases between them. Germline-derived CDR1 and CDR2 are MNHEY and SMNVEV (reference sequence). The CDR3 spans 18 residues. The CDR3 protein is CASSLGQGFRDGANVLTF. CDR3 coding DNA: TGTGCCAGCAGTTTAGGTCAGGGGTTCCGAGATGGGGCCAACGTCCTGACTTTC.

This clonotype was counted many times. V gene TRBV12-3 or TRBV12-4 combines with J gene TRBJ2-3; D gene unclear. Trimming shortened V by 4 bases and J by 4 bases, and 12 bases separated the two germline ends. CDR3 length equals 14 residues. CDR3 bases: TGTGCCAGCAGTTCTAACTTAGCCGCAGATACGCAGTATTTT. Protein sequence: CASSSNLAADTQYF.

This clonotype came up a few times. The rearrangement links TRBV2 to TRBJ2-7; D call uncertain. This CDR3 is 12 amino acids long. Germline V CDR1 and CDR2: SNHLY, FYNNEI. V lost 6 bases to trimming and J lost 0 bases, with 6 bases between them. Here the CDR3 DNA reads TGTGCCAGCAGGGTGAGCTCCTACGAGCAGTACTTC. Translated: CASRVSSYEQYF.

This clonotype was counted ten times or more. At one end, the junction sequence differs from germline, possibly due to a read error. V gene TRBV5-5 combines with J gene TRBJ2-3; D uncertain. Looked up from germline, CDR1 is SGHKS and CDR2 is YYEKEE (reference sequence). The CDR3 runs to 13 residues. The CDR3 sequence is CARSLTPTDTQYF. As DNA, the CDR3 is TGTGCCAGAAGCTTGACACCAACGGATACGCAGTATTTT.

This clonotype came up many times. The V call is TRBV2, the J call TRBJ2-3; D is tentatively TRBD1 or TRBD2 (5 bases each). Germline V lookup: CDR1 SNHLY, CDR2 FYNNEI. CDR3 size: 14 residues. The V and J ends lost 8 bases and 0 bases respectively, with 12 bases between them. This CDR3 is CASSSRGSTDTQYF. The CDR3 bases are TGTGCCAGCTCCTCGAGGGGAAGCACAGATACGCAGTATTTT. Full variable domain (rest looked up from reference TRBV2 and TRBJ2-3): EPEVTQTPSHQVTQMGQEVILRCVPISNHLYFYWYRQILGQKVEFLVSFYNNEISEKSEIFDDQFSVERPDGSNFTLKIRSTKLEDSAMYFCASSSRGSTDTQYFGPGTRLTVL.

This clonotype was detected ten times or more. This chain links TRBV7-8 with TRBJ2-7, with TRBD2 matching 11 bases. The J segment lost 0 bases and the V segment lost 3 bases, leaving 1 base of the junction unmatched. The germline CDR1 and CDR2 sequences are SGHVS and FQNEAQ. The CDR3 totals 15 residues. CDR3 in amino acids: CASSLGLADSYEQYF. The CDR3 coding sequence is TGTGCCAGCAGCTTGGGACTAGCGGACTCCTACGAGCAGTACTTC.

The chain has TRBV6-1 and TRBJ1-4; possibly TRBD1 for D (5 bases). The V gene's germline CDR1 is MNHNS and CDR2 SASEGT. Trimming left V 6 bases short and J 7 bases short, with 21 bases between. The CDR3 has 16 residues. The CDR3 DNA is TGTGCCAGCAGCCCCCCCCGCGGGGGAAATCCTGAAAAACTGTTTTTT. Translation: CASSPPRGGNPEKLFF.

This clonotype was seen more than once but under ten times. The CDR3 DNA is TGTGCCAGCAGTTTCGGGGCAGTGTTCGGCAGGGAAAAACTGTTTTTT. This codes for CASSFGAVFGREKLFF. The chain joins TRBV28 to TRBJ1-4; D might be TRBD1 (5 bases). The CDR3 has 16 amino acids. V shed 3 bases and J shed 8 bases, with 19 bases lying between them. Germline V CDR1 and CDR2: MDHEN, SYDVKM.

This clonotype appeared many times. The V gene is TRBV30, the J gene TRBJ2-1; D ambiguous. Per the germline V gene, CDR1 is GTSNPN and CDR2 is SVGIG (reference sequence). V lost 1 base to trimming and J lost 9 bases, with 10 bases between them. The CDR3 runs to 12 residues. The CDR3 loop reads CAWSATRGEQFF. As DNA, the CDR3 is TGTGCCTGGAGTGCGACGCGCGGTGAGCAGTTCTTC.

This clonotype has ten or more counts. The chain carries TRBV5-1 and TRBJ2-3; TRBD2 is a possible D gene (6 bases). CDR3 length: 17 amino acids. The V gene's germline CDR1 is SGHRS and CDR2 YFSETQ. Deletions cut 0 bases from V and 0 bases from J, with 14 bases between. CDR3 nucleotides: TGCGCCAGCAGCTTGGCTTTGCGGGGACGTAGCACAGATACGCAGTATTTT. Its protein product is CASSLALRGRSTDTQYF. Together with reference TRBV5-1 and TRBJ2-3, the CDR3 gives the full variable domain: KAGVTQTPRYLIKTRGQQVTLSCSPISGHRSVSWYQQTPGQGLQFLFEYFSETQRNKGNFPGRFSGRQFSNSRSEMNVSTLELGDSALYLCASSLALRGRSTDTQYFGPGTRLTVL.

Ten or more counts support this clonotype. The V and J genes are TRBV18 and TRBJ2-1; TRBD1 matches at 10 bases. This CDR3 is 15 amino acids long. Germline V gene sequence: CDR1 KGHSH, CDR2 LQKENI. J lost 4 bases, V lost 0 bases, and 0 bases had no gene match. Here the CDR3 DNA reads TGTGCCAGCTCACCACCGGGACAGGGGTACAATGAGCAGTTCTTC. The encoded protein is CASSPPGQGYNEQFF.

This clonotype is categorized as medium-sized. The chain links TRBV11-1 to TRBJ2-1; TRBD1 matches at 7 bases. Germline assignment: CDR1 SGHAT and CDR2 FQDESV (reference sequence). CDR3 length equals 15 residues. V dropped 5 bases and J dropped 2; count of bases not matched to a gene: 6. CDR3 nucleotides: TGTGCCAGCAGCCCTGGACAGGTCACCTACAATGAGCAGTTCTTC. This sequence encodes CASSPGQVTYNEQFF.

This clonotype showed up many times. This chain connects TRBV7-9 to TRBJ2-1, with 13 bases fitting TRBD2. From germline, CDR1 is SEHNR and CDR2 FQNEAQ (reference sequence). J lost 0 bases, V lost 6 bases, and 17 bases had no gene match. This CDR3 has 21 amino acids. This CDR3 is CASRKDLTSGRVLSSYNEQFF. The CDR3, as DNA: TGTGCCAGCAGAAAAGATCTCACTAGCGGGAGGGTCCTTAGCTCCTACAATGAGCAGTTCTTC.

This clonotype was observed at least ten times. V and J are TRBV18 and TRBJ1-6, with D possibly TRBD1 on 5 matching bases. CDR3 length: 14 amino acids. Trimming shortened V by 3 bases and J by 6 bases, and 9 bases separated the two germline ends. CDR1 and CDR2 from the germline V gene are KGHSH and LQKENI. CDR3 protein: CASSPGQINSPLHF. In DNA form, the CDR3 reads TGTGCCAGCTCACCGGGGCAGATTAATTCACCCCTCCACTTT.

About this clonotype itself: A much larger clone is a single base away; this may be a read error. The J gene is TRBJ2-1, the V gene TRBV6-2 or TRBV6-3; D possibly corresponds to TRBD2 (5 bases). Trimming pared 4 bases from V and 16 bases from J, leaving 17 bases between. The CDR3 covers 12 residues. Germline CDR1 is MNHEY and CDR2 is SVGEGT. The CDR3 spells CASSLSTTPHFF. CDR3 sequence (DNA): TGTGCCAGCAGTTTGTCGACTACACCCCATTTCTTC.